This T cell receptor beta chain was identified during a study of blood T cells in healthy people across ages. Points on this clonotype: What it recognizes is unknown.

General study findings and limits: Naive T cell percentage and TCR beta diversity correlated strongly.

The CDR3 contains 14 residues. V gave up 4 bases and J gave up 13 bases, with 20 bases separating them. CDR1 is SGHTA, CDR2 FQGNSA, per germline. A second PCR of roughly 6 to 12 cycles used a sample-barcoded 5' primer and a J-beta primer mix. Using its own MiXCR run on the 5' RACE reads, TCRdb lists one record per CDR3 protein. The table includes fewer than 750,000 distinct CDR3 sequences, roughly 48% detected once. The sample comprised blood. The TCR originated in a man aged 80 or over in good health. V gene TRBV7-2 combines with J gene TRBJ2-4; maybe TRBD2 (5 bases). The CDR3 region is CASSSLGLAHGQYF. The CDR3 DNA follows: TGTGCCAGCAGCTCCCTTGGGCTAGCTCATGGGCAGTACTTC.